This entry concerns a single T cell receptor (beta chain). What antigen it recognizes has not been identified. One base away there is no much larger clone; base qualities are not given. The method behind the library was 5' RACE. TCRdb records Illumina HiSeq 2500 as the sequencer. A second PCR of roughly 6 to 12 cycles was run with a J-beta primer mix and a sample-barcoded 5' primer. A template-switch 5' adaptor carrying 12 random nucleotides introduced a unique molecular identifier onto each TCR beta cDNA molecule. At least 3 million CDR3-containing paired-end reads were obtained from each sample. The Mint cDNA synthesis kit, primed by a TRBC-specific oligonucleotide, was used to synthesize first-strand cDNA from all RNA. All cDNA was treated with uracil-DNA glycosylase and then went through a first 18-cycle PCR with the universal primers M1SS and BC2_uni_R. In the authors' own workflow: For normalization, 1 million high-quality reads were randomly selected from each sample, with every read carrying a distinct molecular identifier. Reads with shared molecular identifiers were discarded instead of being binned into consensus sequences. CDR3 identification, clonotype clustering and error correction used MiTCR with a Q25 quality threshold and the strictest error-elimination algorithm. A nonparametric unseen species model using Euler transformation provided a lower-bound estimate of total TCR beta diversity. The raw public data were reprocessed by TCRdb itself: fastp quality trimming at Q25, MiXCR clonotype calling, in-frame beta chains only. Every CDR3 protein is listed once, alongside the most common genes and DNA of its rows. The V and J calls here are based on TCRdb, not the publication. Recorded for this sample are around 1,000,000 distinct CDR3 sequences; roughly a quarter of them occurred a single time. The top ten hold approximately 0.7% of the sample.

The donors were a few dozen Caucasian individuals from Russia, aged roughly 6 to 90 years, who were systemically healthy. Around 9.9 milliliters of peripheral blood were collected from each donor into EDTA-treated Vacutainer tubes. PBMCs were isolated by Ficoll-Paque density-gradient centrifugation, with at least 6 million obtained per sample. Trizol reagent was used to extract total RNA from PBMCs, with at least 6 micrograms per sample. For every donor, an aliquot of PBMCs went through flow cytometry to measure the percentages of naive CD45RAhigh/CD27high T cells. This specimen comes from a study of blood T cells in healthy people across ages (dated by TCRdb to 2013 to 2016). About the investigation overall: In model experiments, template switching captured about one uniquely barcoded TCR beta cDNA molecule for every two T cells. Donors were grouped into four age groups: young (average approximately 16 years), middle-aged (about 40), aged (about 60) and long-lived (roughly 80). The study measured age-related changes in TCR beta repertoire diversity using deep sequencing normalized with unique cDNA molecular identifiers. For two donors (one aged 18 to 29 and one aged 80 or older), the study analyzed two additional independent replicas of 1 million unique cDNA reads from the same blood draw.

Broad study findings and their caveats: Compared with the aged group, the long-lived group had more naive CD4+ T cells, fewer expanded clones and increased TCR diversity, a pattern suggesting age selection. Conclusive comparison of naive and antigen-experienced compartments was prevented by the profiling of bulk unsorted PBMCs. Because the CMV infection status of the donors was unknown, age-related changes in expanded clonotypes may potentially have been confounded. As age increased, observed TCR beta diversity per million T cells dropped in a roughly linear way, and a significant reduction was already evident by age approximately 40. Estimates of total diversity based on one million sequenced T cells were regarded as lower bounds and as underestimates. There was a strong correlation between observed TCR beta diversity and the percentage of naive T cells measured by flow cytometry.

These data also featured in a second study, about T cells of mothers and their children. From that second study: Donors were nine systemically healthy Caucasian individuals: three mothers and their six children. cDNA synthesis used all of the extracted RNA, with roughly 1.5 ug of RNA in each 15 ul reaction. In the second PCR, the M1S primer introduced both the sample barcodes and 2-4 random nucleotides. More than 8 million TCR beta CDR3 reads were obtained from each mother, and millions of reads were obtained from each child. Thymic selection shapes the output of TCR recombination in a similar way in related and unrelated pairs, and inherited differences have a minor effect. Normalized repertoire overlap was always found to be slightly, but never significantly, higher in related mother-child pairs than in unrelated mother-child pairs. No persistent microchimeric T cell clones were found, with a detection sensitivity of approximately 95 clones per million clonotypes. Deep NGS was used in the study to compare the TCR beta repertoires of mothers and children and to look for features that separate related mother-child pairs from unrelated individuals. On average, the children were roughly 10 +/- 4 years old, while the mothers were about 40 +/- 4 years old. After adapters were ligated using NEBNext reagents, the libraries underwent 100+100 nt paired-end sequencing on an Illumina HiSeq 2000. To avoid cross-contamination, the mother libraries and the child libraries were prepared a month apart and sequenced in separate runs. Between roughly 450,000 and 2,200,000 distinct TCR beta clonotypes were identified per donor. Naive TCR beta clonotypes were estimated from low-frequency clonotypes matched to each donor's FACS-determined naive share, without sorting.

This TCR was recovered from a girl aged 2 to 9 in good health. Sequenced material: blood.

The CDR3: CASSVAGVITDTQYF. The DNA sequence reads TGTGCCAGCAGCGTAGCTGGGGTTATCACAGATACGCAGTATTTT. Recombination joined TRBV9 with TRBJ2-3; too little of a D gene remains to name it. Via the germline V gene, CDR1 is SGDLS and CDR2 YYNGEE. The junction shows trimming of 0 bases on V and 2 bases on J, plus 10 bases between the germline ends. Inclusive of the bounding cysteine and phenylalanine, the CDR3 is 15 residues long. Only the CDR3 DNA is retained, 45 bases long and in frame from the first base.